Listed here are 18 T cell receptor beta chains from one sample, sequenced in a study of T cell responses to AZD1222 COVID-19 vaccine. Repertoires were generated with immunoSEQ multiplex PCR, while TCRdb's copy carries only in-frame clones and drops some. The sample lists about 130,000 clones, just under 95% seen once, with about 1.1% in the top ten. The sample consisted of peripheral blood, taken 28 days after the second AZD1222 dose. The receptors were sampled from an adult who received the AZD1222 COVID-19 vaccine.

This clone was counted only a few times. The chain combines TRBV5-8 with TRBJ1-2, with unresolved D. CDR3 length equals 13 residues. V was clipped by 4 bases and J by 6 bases, with 13 bases between them. Germline assignment: CDR1 SGHTS and CDR2 YDEGEE. This chain's CDR3 is CASSRRDVHGYTF. CDR3 sequence (DNA): TGTGCCAGCAGCCGGAGGGATGTTCATGGCTACACCTTC.

This clone was picked up one time. The rearrangement uses TRBV11-2 and TRBJ1-1, with D unclear. Germline V CDR1 and CDR2: SGHAT, FQNNGV. The ends were cut back, 3 bases at V and 0 bases at J, with 8 bases in the middle. The CDR3 runs to 14 residues. In DNA form, the CDR3 reads TGTGCCAGCAGCTTTGGGCTTATGAACACTGAAGCTTTCTTT. Translated: CASSFGLMNTEAFF.

This sequence joins TRBV5-5 and TRBJ2-1; D remains ambiguous. This CDR3 is built from 11 residues. Trimming took 3 bases from V and 6 from J, leaving 4 bases between them. Germline V lookup: CDR1 SGHKS, CDR2 YYEKEE (reference sequence). The CDR3 sequence is CASSSRNEQFF. DNA for the CDR3: TGTGCCAGCAGCTCTCGCAATGAGCAGTTCTTC.

The chain recombines TRBV27 with TRBJ1-2, with no clear D. The CDR3 loop spans 9 amino acids. Germline loops: CDR1 MNHEY, CDR2 SMNVEV (reference sequence). Trimming shortened V by 10 bases and J by 4 bases, and 4 bases separated the two germline ends. The CDR3 loop is CANTYGYTF. The CDR3 DNA reads as TGTGCCAACACCTATGGCTACACCTTC.

This chain connects TRBV6-6 to TRBJ1-5; weak D call: TRBD1 (6 bases). The CDR3 contains 13 residues. V was pared by 4 bases and J by 6 bases, with 10 bases between. Looked up from germline, CDR1 is MNHNY and CDR2 is SVGAGI (reference sequence). In DNA form, the CDR3 reads TGTGCCAGCAGTTCCGGGGGCGGTCAGCCCCAGCATTTT. It is translated as CASSSGGGQPQHF.

The rearrangement joins TRBV7-7 to TRBJ2-5; no reliable D call. Trimming removed 4 bases at V and 4 bases at J, with 10 bases between. CDR1 is SSHAT and CDR2 is FNYEAQ in the germline V gene (reference sequence). This CDR3 region has 13 residues. The DNA for the CDR3 is TGTGCCAGCAGCTATGGTAGAGCAGAGACCCAGTACTTC. Residues: CASSYGRAETQYF.

The rearrangement links TRBV30 to TRBJ1-4; TRBD1 might be the D (6 bases). The V and J ends lost 0 bases and 7 bases respectively, with 15 bases between them. This CDR3 contains 15 residues. Germline V gene sequence: CDR1 GTSNPN, CDR2 SVGIG (reference sequence). In DNA form, the CDR3 reads TGTGCCTGGAGTGTACCCCGGGGGCGGCGTGAAAAACTGTTTTTT. Translating gives CAWSVPRGRREKLFF. Complete variable domain (other parts from reference TRBV30 and TRBJ1-4): SQTIHQWPATLVQPVGSPLSLECTVEGTSNPNLYWYRQAAGRGLQLLFYSVGIGQISSEVPQNLSASRPQDRQFILSSKKLLLSDSGFYLCAWSVPRGRREKLFFGSGTQLSVL.

V is TRBV19 and J is TRBJ2-3; 10 bases are a match to TRBD1. V lost 3 bases and J lost 4; bases outside the gene matches: 7. CDR3 size: 16 residues. The germline gives CDR1 LNHDA, CDR2 SQIVND (reference sequence). The DNA for the CDR3 is TGTGCCAGTAGTATCATCCCTGGACAGGGGGCAGATACGCAGTATTTT. Translating gives CASSIIPGQGADTQYF.

J is TRBJ1-1 and V is TRBV29-1; D remains ambiguous. The CDR3 is made up of 13 amino acids. The V end lost 5 bases, the J end lost 1 base, and 11 bases lay between the germline ends. In germline, CDR1 is SQVTM, CDR2 ANQGSEA. CDR3 loop: CSVPNGWNTEAFF. The CDR3 DNA is TGCAGCGTTCCGAATGGCTGGAACACTGAAGCTTTCTTT.

J is TRBJ2-3 and V is TRBV14; D is undetermined. The V gene's germline CDR1 is SGHDN and CDR2 FVKESK. CDR3 size: 17 residues. The V gene lost 0 bases and the J gene lost 3 bases, with 16 bases spanning the gap. As DNA, the CDR3 is TGTGCCAGCAGCCAAGAACCAGCCGAAGATGGAACAGATACGCAGTATTTT. Its translation: CASSQEPAEDGTDTQYF. The full variable domain, in which reference TRBV14 and TRBJ2-3 provide the parts outside the CDR3, is EAGVTQFPSHSVIEKGQTVTLRCDPISGHDNLYWYRRVMGKEIKFLLHFVKESKQDESGMPNNRFLAERTGGTYSTLKVQPAELEDSGVYFCASSQEPAEDGTDTQYFGPGTRLTVL.

This chain's CDR3 is CATSDRTGYQETQYF. The DNA for the CDR3 is TGTGCCACCAGTGACCGGACAGGGTACCAAGAGACCCAGTACTTC. This chain uses TRBV24-1 with TRBJ2-5, with 8 bases matching TRBD1. The germline V gene encodes CDR1 KGHDR and CDR2 SFDVKD. V trimming: 4 bases; J trimming: 0 bases; junction bases outside the gene matches: 3. This CDR3 region has 15 residues.

The gene calls are TRBV18 and TRBJ1-2; no firm D call. CDR1 is KGHSH and CDR2 is LQKENI in the germline V gene. The ends were cut back, 6 bases at V and 0 bases at J, with 11 bases in the middle. This CDR3 spans 14 amino acids. The CDR3 is CASSLDKANYGYTF. The CDR3 DNA is TGTGCCAGCTCGCTAGACAAAGCTAACTATGGCTACACCTTC.

In the case of this clone: The sample carries other DNA sequences with the same CDR3. The rearrangement links TRBV6-2 or TRBV6-3 to TRBJ2-5, with D hard to call. V lost 2 bases to trimming and J lost 5 bases, with 3 bases between them. CDR1 and CDR2 (germline): MNHEY, SVGEGT. This CDR3 is 11 amino acids long. The CDR3: CASSYGETQYF. CDR3 DNA sequence: TGTGCCAGCAGTTACGGTGAGACCCAGTACTTC.

This chain links TRBV5-8 with TRBJ2-5; possibly TRBD2 for D (6 bases). Trimming removed 1 base at V and 7 bases at J, with 17 bases between. Germline V gene lookup returns CDR1 SGHTS and CDR2 YDEGEE. The CDR3 is 15 amino acids. The CDR3 region has the DNA TGTGCCAGCAGCTTGTTCGGGGGTAGGCCGGGGACCCAGTACTTC. This codes for CASSLFGGRPGTQYF.

The V call is TRBV7-2, the J call TRBJ2-1, with 12 nucleotides matching TRBD2. J lost 7 bases, V lost 5 bases, and 6 bases had no gene match. In germline, CDR1 is SGHTA, CDR2 FQGNSA. The CDR3 covers 15 residues. The CDR3 loop reads CASSLLGLAGNEQFF. The CDR3 DNA is TGTGCCAGCAGCCTACTGGGACTAGCGGGTAATGAGCAGTTCTTC.

The chain combines TRBV7-3 with TRBJ1-1, with D tentatively TRBD1 (5 bases). V shed 5 bases and J shed 1 base, with 8 bases lying between them. Looked up from germline, CDR1 is SGHTA and CDR2 is FQGTGA. The CDR3 has 13 residues. CDR3 protein: CASSLGRNTEAFF. DNA of the CDR3: TGTGCCAGCAGCCTGGGGCGGAACACTGAAGCTTTCTTT.

This clone was recorded once. The chain has TRBV28 and TRBJ2-2, with D perhaps matching TRBD2 (6 bases). Germline-derived CDR1 and CDR2 are MDHEN and SYDVKM. V lost 1 base, J lost 6 bases, and 9 bases lay in between. This CDR3 spans 14 amino acids. Written as DNA, the CDR3 is TGTGCCAGCAGTTTATCACTAGCTCCCGGGGAGCTGTTTTTT. Amino acids: CASSLSLAPGELFF.

Concerning this clone: The sample contains more than one DNA sequence encoding this CDR3. The chain combines TRBV6-5 with TRBJ1-2; 8 bases match TRBD1. V dropped 5 bases and J dropped 8; count of bases not matched to a gene: 7. Per germline, CDR1 MNHEY and CDR2 SVGAGI. This CDR3 has 13 amino acids. CDR3 sequence (DNA): TGTGCCAGCAGTCCTGGGACAGGCGGAGGCTACACCTTC. It codes for CASSPGTGGGYTF.